This T cell receptor beta chain was recorded in a study of T cell changes during pregnancy in multiple sclerosis. The germline V gene has CDR1 MDHEN and CDR2 SYDVKM. This CDR3 has 16 residues. V was clipped by 2 bases and J by 0 bases; unmatched bases: 1. Here immunoSEQ multiplex PCR was the method, and the copy in TCRdb shows in-frame clones only, minus some. This sample has approximately 69,000 clones; 90% to 95% occur once, and the top ten carry roughly 2%. Sequences were derived from peripheral blood, sampled in the second trimester of pregnancy. The sequence came from a female donor in good health, enrolled as a control in a pregnancy study. This sequence joins TRBV28 and TRBJ2-6; 7 bases match TRBD2. The CDR3 loop reads CASSLERDSGANVLTF. CDR3 nucleotides: TGTGCCAGCAGTTTAGAGCGGGACTCTGGGGCCAACGTCCTGACTTTC.